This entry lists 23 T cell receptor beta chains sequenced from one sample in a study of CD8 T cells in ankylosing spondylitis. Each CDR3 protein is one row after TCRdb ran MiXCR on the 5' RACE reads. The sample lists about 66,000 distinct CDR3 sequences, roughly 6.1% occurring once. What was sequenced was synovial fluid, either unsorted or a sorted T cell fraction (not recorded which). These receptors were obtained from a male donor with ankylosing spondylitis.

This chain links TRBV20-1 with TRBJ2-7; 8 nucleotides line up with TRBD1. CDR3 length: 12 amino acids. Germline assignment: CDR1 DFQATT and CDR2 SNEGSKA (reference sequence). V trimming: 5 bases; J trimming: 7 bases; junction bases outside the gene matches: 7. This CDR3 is CSADRQGLEQYF. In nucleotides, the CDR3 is TGCAGTGCTGACCGACAGGGGCTGGAGCAGTACTTC.

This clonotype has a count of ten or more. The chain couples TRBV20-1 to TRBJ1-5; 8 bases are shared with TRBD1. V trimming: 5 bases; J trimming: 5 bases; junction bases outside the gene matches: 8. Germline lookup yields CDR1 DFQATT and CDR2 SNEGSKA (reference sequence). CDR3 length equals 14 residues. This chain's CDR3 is CSALLDRGDQPQHF. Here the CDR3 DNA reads TGCAGTGCTCTCCTCGACAGGGGAGATCAGCCCCAGCATTTT.

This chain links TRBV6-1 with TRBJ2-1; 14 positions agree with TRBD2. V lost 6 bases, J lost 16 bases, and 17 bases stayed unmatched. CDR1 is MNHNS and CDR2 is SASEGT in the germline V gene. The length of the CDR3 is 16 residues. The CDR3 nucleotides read TGTGCCAGCAGGGTACGACTAGCGGGAGGGAATCAGCCCCACTTCTTC. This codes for CASRVRLAGGNQPHFF.

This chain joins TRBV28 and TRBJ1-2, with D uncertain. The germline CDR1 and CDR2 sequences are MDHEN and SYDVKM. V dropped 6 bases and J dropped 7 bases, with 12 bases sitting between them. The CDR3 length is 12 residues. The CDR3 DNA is TGTGCCAGCAGGGCGCCGGGGTTTGGCTACACCTTC. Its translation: CASRAPGFGYTF.

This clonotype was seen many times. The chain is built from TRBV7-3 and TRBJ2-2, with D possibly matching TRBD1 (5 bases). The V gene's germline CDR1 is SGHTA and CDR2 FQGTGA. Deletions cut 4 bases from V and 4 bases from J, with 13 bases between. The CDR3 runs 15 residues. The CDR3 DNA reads TGTGCCAGCAGCTCACAGGTCGGAGCCACCGGGGAGCTGTTTTTT. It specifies CASSSQVGATGELFF.

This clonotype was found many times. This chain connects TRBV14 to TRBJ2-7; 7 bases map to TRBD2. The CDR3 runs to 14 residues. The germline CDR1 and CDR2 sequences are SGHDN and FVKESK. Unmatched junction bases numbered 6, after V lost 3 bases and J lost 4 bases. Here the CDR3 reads CASSQAGETYEQYF. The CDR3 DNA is TGTGCCAGCAGCCAGGCGGGAGAGACGTACGAGCAGTACTTC.

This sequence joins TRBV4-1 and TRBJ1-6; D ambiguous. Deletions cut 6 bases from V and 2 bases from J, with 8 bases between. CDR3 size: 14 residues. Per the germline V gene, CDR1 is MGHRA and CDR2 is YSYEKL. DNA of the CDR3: TGCGCCAGCAGTCAGAGCGCCTATAATTCACCCCTCCACTTT. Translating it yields CASSQSAYNSPLHF.

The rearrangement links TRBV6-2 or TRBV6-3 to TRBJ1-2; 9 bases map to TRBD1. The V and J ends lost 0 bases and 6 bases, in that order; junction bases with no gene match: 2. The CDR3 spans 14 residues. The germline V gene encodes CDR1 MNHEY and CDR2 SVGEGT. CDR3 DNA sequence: TGTGCCAGCAGTTACTCTACAGGGGGCGATGGCTACACCTTC. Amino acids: CASSYSTGGDGYTF.

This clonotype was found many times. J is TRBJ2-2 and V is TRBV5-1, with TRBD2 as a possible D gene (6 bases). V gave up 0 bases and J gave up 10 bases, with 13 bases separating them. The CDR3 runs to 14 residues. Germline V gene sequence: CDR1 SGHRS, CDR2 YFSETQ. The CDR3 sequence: CASSLEGGASELFF. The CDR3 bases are TGCGCCAGCAGCTTGGAAGGAGGGGCCTCGGAGCTGTTTTTT.

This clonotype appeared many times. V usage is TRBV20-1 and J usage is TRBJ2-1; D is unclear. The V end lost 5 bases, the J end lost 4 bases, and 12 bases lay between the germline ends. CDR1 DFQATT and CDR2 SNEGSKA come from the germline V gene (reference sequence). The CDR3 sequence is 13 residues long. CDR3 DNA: TGCAGTGCTCAAGGGATAAGGTACAATGAGCAGTTCTTC. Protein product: CSAQGIRYNEQFF.

This CDR3 reads CASGSTSGYSYNEQFF. The CDR3 nucleotides read TGTGCTAGTGGTTCAACTAGCGGGTACTCCTACAATGAGCAGTTCTTC. The chain links TRBV12-5 to TRBJ2-1; TRBD2 matches 9 bases. This CDR3 region has 16 residues. Trimming cost V 4 bases and J 0 bases; bases outside gene matches: 4. Per the germline V gene, CDR1 is LGHNT and CDR2 is FRNRAP.

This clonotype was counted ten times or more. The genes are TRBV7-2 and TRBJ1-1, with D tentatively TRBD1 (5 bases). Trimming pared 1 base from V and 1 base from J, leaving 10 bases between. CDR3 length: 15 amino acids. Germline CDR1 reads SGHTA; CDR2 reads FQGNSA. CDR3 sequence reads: CASSLGWGGNTEAFF. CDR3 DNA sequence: TGTGCCAGCAGCTTAGGCTGGGGGGGGAACACTGAAGCTTTCTTT.

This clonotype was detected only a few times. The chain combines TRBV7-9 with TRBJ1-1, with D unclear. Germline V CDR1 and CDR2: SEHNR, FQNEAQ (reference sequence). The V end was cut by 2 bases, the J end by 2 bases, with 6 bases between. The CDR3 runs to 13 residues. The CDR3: CASSLRLNTEAFF. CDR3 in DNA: TGTGCCAGCAGCTTACGGTTAAACACTGAAGCTTTCTTT.

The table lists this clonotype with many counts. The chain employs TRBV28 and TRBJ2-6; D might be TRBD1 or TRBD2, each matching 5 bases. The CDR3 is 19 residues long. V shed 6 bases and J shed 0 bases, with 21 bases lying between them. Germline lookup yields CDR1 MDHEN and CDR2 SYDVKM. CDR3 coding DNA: TGTGCCAGCAGCGCCACCGGGACCCCGTCCCCCTCTGGGGCCAACGTCCTGACTTTC. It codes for CASSATGTPSPSGANVLTF.

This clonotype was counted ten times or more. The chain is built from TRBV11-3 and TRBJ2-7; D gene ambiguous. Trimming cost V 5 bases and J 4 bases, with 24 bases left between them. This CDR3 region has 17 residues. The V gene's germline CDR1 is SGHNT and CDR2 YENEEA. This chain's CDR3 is CASSNGGREYWDYEQYF. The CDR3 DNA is TGTGCCAGCAGCAACGGTGGGCGCGAATATTGGGATTACGAGCAGTACTTC.

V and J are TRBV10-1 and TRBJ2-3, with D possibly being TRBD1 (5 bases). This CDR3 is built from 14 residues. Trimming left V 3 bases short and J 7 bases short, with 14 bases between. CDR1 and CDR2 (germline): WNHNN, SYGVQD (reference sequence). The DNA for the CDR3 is TGCGCCAGCAGTGACCCCCCACAGGAAAATACGCAGTATTTT. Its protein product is CASSDPPQENTQYF.

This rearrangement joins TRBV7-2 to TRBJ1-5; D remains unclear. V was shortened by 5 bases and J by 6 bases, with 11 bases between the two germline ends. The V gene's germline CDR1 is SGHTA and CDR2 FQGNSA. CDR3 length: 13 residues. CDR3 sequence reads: CASSQSQSQPQHF. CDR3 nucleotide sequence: TGTGCCAGCAGCCAATCCCAGAGTCAGCCCCAGCATTTT.

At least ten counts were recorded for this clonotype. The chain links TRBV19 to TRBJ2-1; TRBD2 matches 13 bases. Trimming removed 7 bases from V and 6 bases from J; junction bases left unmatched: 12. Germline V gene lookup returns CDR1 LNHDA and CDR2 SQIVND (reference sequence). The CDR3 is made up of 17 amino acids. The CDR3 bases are TGTGCCAGTACCTCCTCCAGGACTAGCGGGAGATCCAATGAGCAGTTCTTC. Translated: CASTSSRTSGRSNEQFF.

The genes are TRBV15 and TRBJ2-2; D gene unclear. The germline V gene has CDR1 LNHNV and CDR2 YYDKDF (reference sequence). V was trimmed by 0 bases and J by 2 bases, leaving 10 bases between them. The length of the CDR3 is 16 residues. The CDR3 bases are TGTGCCACCAGCAGAGATCCTCGGGTAAACACCGGGGAGCTGTTTTTT. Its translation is CATSRDPRVNTGELFF.

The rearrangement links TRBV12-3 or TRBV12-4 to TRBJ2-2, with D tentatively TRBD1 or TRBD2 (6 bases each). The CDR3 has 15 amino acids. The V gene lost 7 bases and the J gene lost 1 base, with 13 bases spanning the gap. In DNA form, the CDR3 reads TGTGCCAGCACCTGGGGGGCGGGGAACACCGGGGAGCTGTTTTTT. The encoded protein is CASTWGAGNTGELFF.

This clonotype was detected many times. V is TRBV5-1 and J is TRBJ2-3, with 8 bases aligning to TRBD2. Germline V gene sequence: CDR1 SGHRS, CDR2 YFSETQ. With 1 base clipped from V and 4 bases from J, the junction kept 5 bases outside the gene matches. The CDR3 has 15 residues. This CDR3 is CASSLPGGAADTQYF. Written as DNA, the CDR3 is TGCGCCAGCAGCTTGCCCGGGGGGGCCGCAGATACGCAGTATTTT.

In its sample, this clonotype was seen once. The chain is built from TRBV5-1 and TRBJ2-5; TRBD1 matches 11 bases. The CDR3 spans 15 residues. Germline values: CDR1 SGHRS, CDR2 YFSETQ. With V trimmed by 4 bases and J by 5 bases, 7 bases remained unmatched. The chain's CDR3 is CASSGQGATGETQYF. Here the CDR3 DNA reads TGCGCCAGCAGCGGACAGGGGGCCACAGGGGAGACCCAGTACTTC.

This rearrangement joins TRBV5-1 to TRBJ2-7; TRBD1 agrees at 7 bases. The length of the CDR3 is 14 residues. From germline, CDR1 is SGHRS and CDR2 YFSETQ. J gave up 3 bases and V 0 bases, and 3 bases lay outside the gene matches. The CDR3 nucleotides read TGCGCCAGCAGCTTGGCGGGACAGATCTACGAGCAGTACTTC. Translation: CASSLAGQIYEQYF.